This TCR beta chain was sequenced during a study of Graves' ophthalmopathy and Graves' hyperthyroidism (dated by TCRdb to 2016 to 2019). Background on the whole study: Peripheral blood was collected before any treatment was given, at the time of initial diagnosis. The study used TCR beta repertoire signatures to distinguish Graves' ophthalmopathy from Graves' hyperthyroidism and to predict progression to ophthalmopathy. In total, approximately 130 blood samples were TCR-sequenced: 40 to 45 ophthalmopathy, roughly 80 hyperthyroidism and approximately 17 hyperthyroidism-to-ophthalmopathy patients. To explore V-J signatures that distinguish ophthalmopathy from hyperthyroidism, a discovery set of under 110 patients was enrolled, made up of around 40 with ophthalmopathy and under 65 with stable hyperthyroidism. The independent validation cohort included approximately 19 hyperthyroidism patients plus 17 patients who later progressed from hyperthyroidism to ophthalmopathy. T-cell repertoires of thyroid tissue and blood were compared in a handful of hyperthyroidism patients. Following sampling, methimazole starting at 30 mg daily was administered to hyperthyroidism patients, and high-dose intravenous methylprednisolone was administered to ophthalmopathy patients.

CDR1 and CDR2 are drawn from the germline V gene (reference sequence): SEHNR, FQNEAQ. From the cysteine up to the phenylalanine, the CDR3 has a length of 13 residues. CDR3 DNA only is kept here, 39 bases in frame from base 1. The junction carries 9 bases between V and J, which are trimmed by 6 bases and 1 base respectively. For repertoire sequencing, TCR beta CDR3 regions were amplified from RNA transcripts. HTBI primers and the Qiagen OneStep RT-PCR kit were used in a first-round RT-PCR, which was followed by a second-round multiplex PCR, size selection and purification. Sequencing of the libraries was carried out on an Illumina HiSeq2000 in paired-end mode with 100 bp reads. In the original analysis: Reads were processed with SOAPnuke, discarding reads with adapters, uncalled bases, mean Phred below 15, or no exact constant-primer or identifier match. High-quality paired reads were merged with COPE v1.2.5. Each unique nucleotide sequence was defined as a clonotype, and clonotypes were aligned to IMGT TRB V, D and J references with MiTCR v1.1. The analysis was limited to V-J combinations with a frequency above 0.0001, which together covered approximately 99% of repertoires. For each V-J combination, a TCR clonal expansion and chaos score was defined as F50 clonal expansion divided by the chaos observed in the TCRdist matrix. Welch's t-statistics and random forest were used to reduce features to about 14 V-J combinations, which were fed into a naive Bayes classifier. Thyroid-blood repertoire similarity was quantified with the Morisita-Horn index. TCRdb applied fastp at Q25 and MiXCR to the public reads, then kept only in-frame beta chains. CDR3 protein sequences are deduplicated, and each keeps its most common genes and DNA. The V and J calls and clone size come from TCRdb's table, not from the authors' own analysis. In all, the sample holds 200,000 to 300,000 distinct CDR3 sequences, and 45% of those were seen once. 40% to 55% of the sample is taken by the ten largest.

Ophthalmopathy patients had moderately to severely active disease, Clinical Activity Score of at least 3, NOSPECS grade of at least 4, and disease duration under 3 months. Patients with other autoimmune diseases, uncontrolled infections, pregnancy or lactation were excluded from the study. Clinical symptoms, serum thyroxine, TRAb, thyroid ultrasound and orbital computed tomography were used for diagnosis. Using Ficoll-Paque density gradient centrifugation, PBMCs were isolated from less than 11 ml of fresh peripheral blood. Trizol reagent was used to extract the total RNA, and its quality was then checked on an Agilent 2100 Bioanalyzer. Broader findings and caveats from the paper: Ophthalmopathy was separated from stable hyperthyroidism by the 13-signature model with about 88% sensitivity and 81% to 83% specificity in cross-validation and with 80%/75% in the test set. Most expanded thyroid clonotypes with frequency above 0.001 were also detected in blood, suggesting blood repertoires may reflect the thyroid immune response. In validation, the model predicted ophthalmopathy progression with less than 71% sensitivity and less than 80% specificity; some twelve predicted patients were CT-confirmed with GO in a median of around 6.5 months. No statistical method was used to predetermine the sample size, and group allocation was not hidden from the investigators.

As for this clonotype: Its binding antigen is unknown. No base-level quality is on record; no much larger clone is a single base apart.

The receptor chain draws on TRBV7-9 and TRBJ1-1; no D gene can be assigned with confidence. The origin of this receptor is an adult man with Graves' ophthalmopathy. The sequencing input was peripheral blood. Read as DNA, the sequence is TGTGCCAGCAGTTATCAGGAGAACACTGAAGCTTTCTTT. Translated, this gives CASSYQENTEAFF. The entire variable domain, with the stretches around the CDR3 drawn from the reference TRBV7-9 and TRBJ1-1 proteins, is DTGVSQNPRHKITKRGQNVTFRCDPISEHNRLYWYRQTLGQGPEFLTYFQNEAQLEKSRLLSDRFSAERPKGSFSTLEIQRTEQGDSAMYLCASSYQENTEAFFGQGTRLTVV.